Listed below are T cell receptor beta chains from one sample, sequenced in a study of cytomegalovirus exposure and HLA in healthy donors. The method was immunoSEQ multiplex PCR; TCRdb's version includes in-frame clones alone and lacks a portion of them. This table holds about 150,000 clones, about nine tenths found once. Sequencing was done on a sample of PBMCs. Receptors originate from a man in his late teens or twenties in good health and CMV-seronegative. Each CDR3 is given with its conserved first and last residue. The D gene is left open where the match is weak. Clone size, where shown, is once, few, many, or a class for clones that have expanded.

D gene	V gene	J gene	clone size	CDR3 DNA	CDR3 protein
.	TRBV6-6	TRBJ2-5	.	TGTGCCAGCAGTTCCACCCCTAGCCTCGAGACCCAGTACTTC	CASSSTPSLETQYF
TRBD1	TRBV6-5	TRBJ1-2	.	TGTGCCATCGCAAGTCGCGTCGGGACAGGGAGCTACACCTTC	CAIASRVGTGSYTF
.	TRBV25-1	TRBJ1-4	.	TGTGCCAGCAGTGATACCCCTATGAATGAAAAACTGTTTTTT	CASSDTPMNEKLFF
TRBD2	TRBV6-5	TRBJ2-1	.	TGTGCCAGCAGTGATGGGGGGGCCTACAATGAGCAGTTCTTC	CASSDGGAYNEQFF
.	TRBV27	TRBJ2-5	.	TGTGCCAGCAGTTTATCACAGGCGAAAGAGACCCAGTACTTC	CASSLSQAKETQYF
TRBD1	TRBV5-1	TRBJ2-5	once	TGCGCCAGCAGCTCGGGACAGGGCCCCGCGCGCGAGACCCAGTACTTC	CASSSGQGPARETQYF
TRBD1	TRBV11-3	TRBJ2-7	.	TGTGCCAGCAGCTTAGAGTGGACAGGCCGCCACGAGCAGTACTTC	CASSLEWTGRHEQYF
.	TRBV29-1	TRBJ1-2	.	TGCAGCGTTGAAGAAGGGGCAGGGGAATATGGCTACACCTTC	CSVEEGAGEYGYTF
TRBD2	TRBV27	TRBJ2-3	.	TGTGCCAGCAGCCTAGCGGCACCCACAGATACGCAGTATTTT	CASSLAAPTDTQYF
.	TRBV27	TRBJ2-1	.	TGTGCCAGCAGCGACAACCTAGGGGAAGAGCAGTTCTTC	CASSDNLGEEQFF
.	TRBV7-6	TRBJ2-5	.	TGTGCCAGCAGCTTACGAGTCCAAGAGACCCAGTACTTC	CASSLRVQETQYF
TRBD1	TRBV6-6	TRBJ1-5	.	TGTGCCAGCAGCCTGACAGGGGGGAGCACTCAGCCCCAGCATTTT	CASSLTGGSTQPQHF
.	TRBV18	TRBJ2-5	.	TGTGCCAGCTCACGATCCAGGAAAGAAGAGACCCAGTACTTC	CASSRSRKEETQYF
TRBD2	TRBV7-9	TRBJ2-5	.	TGTGCCAGCAGCTTTGTGAGCGGGGTAGCGGGAGTGCTACAAGAGACCCAGTACTTC	CASSFVSGVAGVLQETQYF
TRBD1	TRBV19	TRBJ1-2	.	TGTGCCAGTAGCCCGGAGTGGGGGACAGGCTATGGCTACACCTTC	CASSPEWGTGYGYTF
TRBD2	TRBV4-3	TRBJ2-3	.	TGCGCCAGCAGCCGGGCGGGGACTAGCGGGAGGCGGGGTACGCAGTATTTT	CASSRAGTSGRRGTQYF
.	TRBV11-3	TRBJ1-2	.	TGTGCCAGCAGCTTTCCGGGAAGAAGTGGCTACACCTTC	CASSFPGRSGYTF
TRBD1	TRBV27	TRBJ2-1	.	TGTGCCAGCAGTTTGACTCTAGGGAGTCAGGGGGTGCCCCCAACGCTTTACAATGAGCAGTTCTTC	CASSLTLGSQGVPPTLYNEQFF
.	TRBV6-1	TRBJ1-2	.	TGTGCCAGCACTCAGGTTAACTATGGCTACACCTTC	CASTQVNYGYTF